The 20 T cell receptor beta chains reported below all come from one sample, sequenced in a study of CD8+ T cells in alopecia areata. Extracted from the samples, RNA was reverse transcribed into cDNA to serve as the sequencing template. The data were produced by immunoSEQ multiplex PCR, yet TCRdb's version contains in-frame clones alone and is incomplete. The sample records about 200,000 clones, 50% to 70% being singletons. The sample consisted of CD4+ T cells sorted from blood, taken at week 0. The origin of the receptors is a human donor with alopecia areata.

This clone was recorded a few times. The rearrangement links TRBV4-1 to TRBJ2-1, with 10 bases identical to TRBD2. This CDR3 is built from 16 residues. Losses at the gene ends were 1 base for V and 7 bases for J; bases not matched to a gene: 7. Germline V lookup: CDR1 MGHRA, CDR2 YSYEKL. DNA for the CDR3: TGCGCCAGCAGCCAAGCTCTACTAGCGGGAAGGAATGAGCAGTTCTTC. Translating it yields CASSQALLAGRNEQFF.

V is TRBV9 and J is TRBJ2-4; D is unclear. Germline V CDR1 and CDR2: SGDLS, YYNGEE. This CDR3 is 13 amino acids long. Trimming pared 3 bases from V and 8 bases from J, leaving 12 bases between. The CDR3 reads CASSGSSSDIQYF. In nucleotides, the CDR3 is TGTGCCAGCAGCGGGTCGTCCTCGGACATTCAGTACTTC.

The rearrangement links TRBV6-1 to TRBJ2-1; maybe TRBD2 (5 bases). Per germline, CDR1 MNHNS and CDR2 SASEGT. The CDR3 spans 11 residues. Between the trimmed V and J ends, which lost 10 bases and 3 bases, there was a span of 7 bases. The CDR3 region is CATRGYNEQFF. CDR3 coding DNA: TGTGCCACTCGGGGCTACAATGAGCAGTTCTTC.

The V and J genes are TRBV2 and TRBJ1-1; D remains ambiguous. V lost 6 bases and J lost 3, with 11 bases in between. CDR1 is SNHLY, CDR2 FYNNEI, per germline. This CDR3 spans 13 amino acids. The CDR3 DNA follows: TGTGCCAGCAGGGGGAGGTGGGACACTGAAGCTTTCTTT. It yields the protein CASRGRWDTEAFF.

The gene calls are TRBV30 and TRBJ2-7, with D perhaps TRBD2 (6 bases). The CDR3 consists of 13 residues. V gave up 5 bases and J gave up 9 bases, with 20 bases separating them. Germline V lookup: CDR1 GTSNPN, CDR2 SVGIG (reference sequence). The CDR3 sequence is CAWRLEDLRGQYF. CDR3 in DNA: TGTGCCTGGCGACTAGAAGATCTACGAGGGCAGTACTTC.

This chain joins TRBV15 and TRBJ1-5, with a tentative D call TRBD1 (5 bases). This CDR3 contains 15 residues. The germline CDR1 and CDR2 sequences are LNHNV and YYDKDF (reference sequence). The V gene lost 1 base and the J gene lost 7 bases, with 14 bases spanning the gap. Written as DNA, the CDR3 is TGTGCCACCAGCAGAGGAGGAGGGGCAGGCCAGCCCCAGCATTTT. This sequence encodes CATSRGGGAGQPQHF.

This chain links TRBV6-1 with TRBJ1-5; no clear D gene. Germline lookup yields CDR1 MNHNS and CDR2 SASEGT. V dropped 7 bases and J dropped 5 bases, with 12 bases sitting between them. CDR3 length: 13 residues. The CDR3 is CASTERGYQPQHF. The CDR3 DNA reads TGTGCCAGCACCGAACGGGGTTATCAGCCCCAGCATTTT.

This clone was detected ten times or more. The CDR3 nucleotides are TGCAGCGTTGATCGACCCGAGAACACTGAAGCTTTCTTT. This codes for CSVDRPENTEAFF. The J gene is TRBJ1-1, the V gene TRBV29-1; D unresolved. Germline V gene data show CDR1 as SQVTM and CDR2 as ANQGSEA. The CDR3 is 13 residues long. The V gene lost 3 bases and the J gene lost 1 base, with 9 bases spanning the gap.

This clone was seen a single time. The rearrangement links TRBV19 to TRBJ1-2; 7 bases agree with TRBD1. V lost 5 bases to trimming and J lost 0 bases; unmatched junction nucleotides: 6. The CDR3 spans 15 residues. Germline values: CDR1 LNHDA, CDR2 SQIVND (reference sequence). The CDR3, as DNA: TGTGCCAGTAGTTCCGGGACAGCCTCTAACTATGGCTACACCTTC. Residues: CASSSGTASNYGYTF. The complete variable domain, with remaining parts taken from reference TRBV19 and TRBJ1-2, reads DGGITQSPKYLFRKEGQNVTLSCEQNLNHDAMYWYRQDPGQGLRLIYYSQIVNDFQKGDIAEGYSVSREKKESFPLTVTSAQKNPTAFYLCASSSGTASNYGYTFGSGTRLTVV.

This rearrangement joins TRBV2 to TRBJ2-3; tentatively, D is TRBD1 or TRBD2 (5 bases each). V gave up 6 bases and J gave up 0 bases, with 13 bases separating them. The CDR3 is made up of 15 amino acids. Germline CDR1 reads SNHLY; CDR2 reads FYNNEI. The chain's CDR3 is CASRAGTVSTDTQYF. The CDR3 nucleotides read TGTGCCAGCAGGGCCGGGACCGTGAGCACAGATACGCAGTATTTT. Looking up the rest from reference TRBV2 and TRBJ2-3 gives the full variable domain: EPEVTQTPSHQVTQMGQEVILRCVPISNHLYFYWYRQILGQKVEFLVSFYNNEISEKSEIFDDQFSVERPDGSNFTLKIRSTKLEDSAMYFCASRAGTVSTDTQYFGPGTRLTVL.

The chain employs TRBV11-1 and TRBJ2-1, with unresolved D. Germline V gene sequence: CDR1 SGHAT, CDR2 FQDESV (reference sequence). The CDR3 contains 13 residues. The V gene lost 5 bases and the J gene lost 9 bases, with 14 bases spanning the gap. The CDR3 DNA sequence: TGTGCCAGCAGCACCAACCTAGAGACTGAGCAGTTCTTC. Translating it yields CASSTNLETEQFF.

This clone was seen a few times. The J gene is TRBJ2-7, the V gene TRBV25-1; D is undetermined. This CDR3 region has 13 residues. Looked up from germline, CDR1 is MGHDK and CDR2 is SYGVNS. The V gene lost 2 bases and the J gene lost 2 bases, with 7 bases spanning the gap. The CDR3 region has the DNA TGTGCCAGCAGTGAAATCAGAGCCTACGAGCAGTACTTC. Its protein is CASSEIRAYEQYF.

The V gene is TRBV30, the J gene TRBJ1-4; D possibly corresponds to TRBD1 (6 bases). The germline V and J ends were trimmed by 3 bases and 8 bases, with 16 bases remaining between them. CDR3 length: 14 amino acids. Germline CDR1 reads GTSNPN; CDR2 reads SVGIG (reference sequence). The CDR3 DNA is TGTGCCTGGAGCATCGGGGGGGCAGGGGAAAAACTGTTTTTT. Translating it yields CAWSIGGAGEKLFF. Based on the CDR3 plus reference TRBV30 and TRBJ1-4, the full variable domain is SQTIHQWPATLVQPVGSPLSLECTVEGTSNPNLYWYRQAAGRGLQLLFYSVGIGQISSEVPQNLSASRPQDRQFILSSKKLLLSDSGFYLCAWSIGGAGEKLFFGSGTQLSVL.

V usage is TRBV11-2 and J usage is TRBJ1-1, with TRBD1 matching over 8 bases. V was clipped by 1 base and J by 5 bases; unmatched bases: 3. This CDR3 has 14 amino acids. Germline CDR1 is SGHAT and CDR2 is FQNNGV. The DNA for the CDR3 is TGTGCCAGCAGCTTAGGGACAGGGAGGACTGAAGCTTTCTTT. It specifies CASSLGTGRTEAFF.

This clone was counted between two and nine times. DNA for the CDR3: TGCAGCGTTGATACCCCAGCGGGGAGATACAATGAGCAGTTCTTC. Its translation: CSVDTPAGRYNEQFF. The rearrangement links TRBV29-1 to TRBJ2-1; 7 bases align to TRBD2. The V segment lost 3 bases and the J segment 4 bases; nucleotides outside the gene matches: 9. Germline CDR1 reads SQVTM; CDR2 reads ANQGSEA. The CDR3 consists of 15 residues.

The V call is TRBV2, the J call TRBJ2-2, with 9 bases aligning to TRBD1. Germline V gene sequence: CDR1 SNHLY, CDR2 FYNNEI. J gave up 1 base and V 6 bases, and 3 bases lay outside the gene matches. The CDR3 loop spans 15 amino acids. DNA of the CDR3: TGTGCCAGCAGACGGGACAGGGTGAACACCGGGGAGCTGTTTTTT. Protein product: CASRRDRVNTGELFF.

The chain couples TRBV4-1 to TRBJ2-5; 11 positions agree with TRBD1. In germline, CDR1 is MGHRA, CDR2 YSYEKL. This CDR3 is 18 amino acids long. Trimming removed 0 bases from V and 7 bases from J; junction bases left unmatched: 13. Here the CDR3 DNA reads TGCGCCAGCAGCCAAGATCCTAGGGACAGGGGGACACGGCCGACCCAGTACTTC. Translation: CASSQDPRDRGTRPTQYF.

This chain uses TRBV4-1 with TRBJ2-5; 9 bases map to TRBD2. With 2 bases clipped from V and 1 base from J, the junction kept 5 bases outside the gene matches. The CDR3 runs to 16 residues. Germline CDR1 reads MGHRA; CDR2 reads YSYEKL. The CDR3 sequence is CASSQSSSGIQETQYF. CDR3 in DNA: TGCGCCAGCAGCCAATCTTCTAGCGGGATCCAAGAGACCCAGTACTTC.

The genes are TRBV6-5 and TRBJ1-5; 8 bases map to TRBD1. J was trimmed by 4 bases and V by 5 bases; bases with no gene match: 7. This CDR3 spans 15 amino acids. Looked up from germline, CDR1 is MNHEY and CDR2 is SVGAGI. This CDR3 is CASSLQGASNQPQHF. CDR3 DNA sequence: TGTGCCAGCAGTCTCCAGGGGGCCTCTAATCAGCCCCAGCATTTT.

J is TRBJ2-3 and V is TRBV5-1, with 7 bases fitting TRBD2. The CDR3 covers 14 residues. Germline V gene data show CDR1 as SGHRS and CDR2 as YFSETQ. After removal of 6 bases from V and 6 bases from J, the junction contained 10 bases not matched to a gene. In nucleotides, the CDR3 is TGCGCCAGCAAGAGACTAGCCGAATTCGATACGCAGTATTTT. Its translation: CASKRLAEFDTQYF.